This passage covers 15 T cell receptor beta chains from one sample sequenced in a study of shared clonotypes between healthy human individuals. The assay was immunoSEQ multiplex PCR, and TCRdb's table has in-frame clones only and misses some. Here the sample spans under 200,000 clones, 90% to 95% being singletons. The sequenced material came from naive CD4+ T cells sorted from blood. The subset was: CD45RA+ positively selected. These receptors originate from a woman in her thirties in good health.

This chain joins TRBV6-1 and TRBJ1-1; D possibly corresponds to TRBD1 (5 bases). This CDR3 is 14 amino acids long. CDR1 MNHNS and CDR2 SASEGT come from the germline V gene. V lost 1 base, J lost 13 bases, and 19 bases lay in between. The DNA of the CDR3 is TGTGCCAGCAGTGAAGGTCGGGGGAGGGCCCAGTTTTTCTTT. It translates to CASSEGRGRAQFFF.

The chain combines TRBV12-5 with TRBJ1-1; D is undetermined. V shed 2 bases and J shed 5 bases, with 9 bases lying between them. This CDR3 region has 13 residues. Looked up from germline, CDR1 is LGHNT and CDR2 is FRNRAP. The CDR3 region has the DNA TGTGCTAGTGGTTTGCAGCCCAATACTGAAGCTTTCTTT. Amino acid sequence: CASGLQPNTEAFF.

The genes are TRBV7-9 and TRBJ2-1; perhaps TRBD2 as D (6 bases). The V gene lost 2 bases and the J gene lost 0 bases, with 17 bases spanning the gap. The CDR3 sequence is 18 residues long. Germline V gene sequence: CDR1 SEHNR, CDR2 FQNEAQ (reference sequence). The CDR3 DNA reads TGTGCCAGCAGCTTAAGACTAGGCATGTCTAGCTCCTACAATGAGCAGTTCTTC. This encodes CASSLRLGMSSSYNEQFF.

V usage is TRBV19 and J usage is TRBJ1-1; D gene uncertain. CDR3 length: 15 amino acids. V was trimmed by 6 bases and J by 1 base, leaving 15 bases between them. Germline V gene lookup returns CDR1 LNHDA and CDR2 SQIVND (reference sequence). CDR3 region: CASRRDYQSNTEAFF. CDR3 bases: TGTGCCAGTAGGCGGGATTACCAATCGAACACTGAAGCTTTCTTT. Full variable domain (remainder filled in from reference TRBV19 and TRBJ1-1): DGGITQSPKYLFRKEGQNVTLSCEQNLNHDAMYWYRQDPGQGLRLIYYSQIVNDFQKGDIAEGYSVSREKKESFPLTVTSAQKNPTAFYLCASRRDYQSNTEAFFGQGTRLTVV.

This chain joins TRBV9 and TRBJ2-5; D is perhaps TRBD2 (5 bases). V was pared by 0 bases and J by 14 bases, with 26 bases between. The CDR3 is 16 residues long. The germline CDR1 and CDR2 sequences are SGDLS and YYNGEE. CDR3 bases: TGTGCCAGCAGCGTAGGAATGGACTTTGCTCTGCCGGGTATTTACTTC. Translating gives CASSVGMDFALPGIYF.

The count of this clone is one. The CDR3 DNA reads as TGTGCCACCAGCCCGTCGGGGGGGACACTTATGTACGAGCAGTACTTC. Translated: CATSPSGGTLMYEQYF. The chain joins TRBV15 to TRBJ2-7; the match to TRBD2 covers 8 bases. Per germline, CDR1 LNHNV and CDR2 YYDKDF (reference sequence). The V and J ends lost 5 bases and 4 bases, in that order; junction bases with no gene match: 13. CDR3 size: 16 residues. The full variable domain, with the rest looked up from reference TRBV15 and TRBJ2-7, is DAMVIQNPRYQVTQFGKPVTLSCSQTLNHNVMYWYQQKSSQAPKLLFHYYDKDFNNEADTPDNFQSRRPNTSFCFLDIRSPGLGDTAMYLCATSPSGGTLMYEQYFGPGTRLTVT.

The chain is built from TRBV5-1 and TRBJ2-5, with 8 positions matching TRBD2. The end of the DNA fits TRBJ2-7 better, so the J call may be wrong. Germline loops: CDR1 SGHRS, CDR2 YFSETQ. The CDR3 spans 14 residues. The CDR3: CASKREPMIYEQYF. The CDR3 nucleotides read TGCGCCAGCAAGCGGGAGCCAATGATATACGAGCAGTACTTC.

J is TRBJ2-5 and V is TRBV27; 7 bases align to TRBD2. The DNA end favors TRBJ2-7, so the J call may be wrong. CDR1 is MNHEY, CDR2 SMNVEV, per germline (reference sequence). CDR3 length: 16 amino acids. The CDR3, as DNA: TGTGCCAGCAGTCCCATCGGGGAGCGGGGAACCTACGAGCAGTACTTC. Its protein is CASSPIGERGTYEQYF.

This clone was seen a handful of times. The genes are TRBV9 and TRBJ2-2, with 8 bases aligning to TRBD2. The CDR3 is 15 residues long. Germline assignment: CDR1 SGDLS and CDR2 YYNGEE. V lost 2 bases to trimming and J lost 7 bases; unmatched junction nucleotides: 7. This CDR3 is CASSVSGSRVGELFF. The CDR3 region has the DNA TGTGCCAGCAGCGTCAGCGGGAGTCGCGTCGGGGAGCTGTTTTTT.

This chain joins TRBV5-1 and TRBJ2-2; D is unresolved. This CDR3 contains 15 residues. V was pared by 4 bases and J by 5 bases, with 15 bases between. Germline CDR1 reads SGHRS; CDR2 reads YFSETQ. The CDR3 nucleotides read TGCGCCAGCAGCCCGGAGCTGGGATGGACCGGGGAGCTGTTTTTT. Translating it yields CASSPELGWTGELFF.

The chain recombines TRBV28 with TRBJ2-7, with unresolved D. This CDR3 spans 15 amino acids. Germline V gives CDR1 MDHEN, CDR2 SYDVKM. Trimming stripped 4 bases from V and 3 bases from J, with 16 bases between. The DNA of the CDR3 is TGTGCCAGCAGTTCCCGACCGCCAGGAAGCTACGAGCAGTACTTC. Translation gives CASSSRPPGSYEQYF.

J is TRBJ2-1 and V is TRBV5-1, with D uncertain. The CDR3 covers 12 residues. The V end was cut by 0 bases, the J end by 6 bases, with 4 bases between. Germline assignment: CDR1 SGHRS and CDR2 YFSETQ. CDR3 sequence reads: CASSLAFNEQFF. CDR3 DNA sequence: TGCGCCAGCAGCTTGGCCTTCAATGAGCAGTTCTTC.

The CDR3 is CASSPGQGGLYTF. DNA for the CDR3: TGTGCCAGCAGCCCGGGACAGGGGGGCTTATACACCTTC. The gene calls are TRBV5-4 and TRBJ1-2, with 11 bases identical to TRBD1. V trimming: 4 bases; J trimming: 11 bases; junction bases outside the gene matches: 7. CDR1 and CDR2 (germline): SGHNT, YYREEE (reference sequence). The CDR3 is 13 residues long. Complete variable domain (other parts from reference TRBV5-4 and TRBJ1-2): ETGVTQSPTHLIKTRGQQVTLRCSSQSGHNTVSWYQQALGQGPQFIFQYYREEENGRGNFPPRFSGLQFPNYSSELNVNALELDDSALYLCASSPGQGGLYTFGSGTRLTVV.

The chain recombines TRBV27 with TRBJ2-3; 10 bases line up with TRBD2. Germline CDR1 MNHEY, CDR2 SMNVEV (reference sequence). The CDR3 spans 17 residues. V shed 0 bases and J 5 bases; nucleotides not matched to a gene: 8. The CDR3 nucleotides are TGTGCCAGCAGTTTATCAGGCCTAGCGGGAGTGAGAGATACGCAGTATTTT. Amino acids: CASSLSGLAGVRDTQYF.

The J gene is TRBJ2-1, the V gene TRBV11-2; a possible D gene is TRBD1 (6 bases). Trimming took off 5 bases at V and 6 bases at J, with 17 bases between the two ends. CDR3 length equals 15 residues. Germline CDR1 and CDR2: SGHAT and FQNNGV. The CDR3 region is CASSGTGSHSNEQFF. The CDR3 DNA sequence: TGTGCCAGCAGCGGAACAGGGTCTCACTCCAATGAGCAGTTCTTC.